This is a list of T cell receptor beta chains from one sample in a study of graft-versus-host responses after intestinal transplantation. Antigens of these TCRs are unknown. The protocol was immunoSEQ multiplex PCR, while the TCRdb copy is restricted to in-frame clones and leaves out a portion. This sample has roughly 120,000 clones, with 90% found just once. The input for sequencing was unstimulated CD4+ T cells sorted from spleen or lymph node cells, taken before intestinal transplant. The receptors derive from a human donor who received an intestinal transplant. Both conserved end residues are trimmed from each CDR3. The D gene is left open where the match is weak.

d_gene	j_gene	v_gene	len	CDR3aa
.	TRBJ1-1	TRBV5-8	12	ASSFSGAHTEAF
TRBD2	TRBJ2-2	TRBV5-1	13	ASLAGRTAAGELF
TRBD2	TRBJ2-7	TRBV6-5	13	ASSSRLAGGHEQY
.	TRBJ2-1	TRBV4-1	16	ASSRDMRSGQITMRQF
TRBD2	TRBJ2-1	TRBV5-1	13	ASSLTSVLNNEQF
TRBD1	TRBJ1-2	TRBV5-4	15	ASSFRTGGRANYGYT
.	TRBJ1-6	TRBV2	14	ASSDRRGTYNSPLH
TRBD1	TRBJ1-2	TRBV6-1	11	ASSLRDRGRIT
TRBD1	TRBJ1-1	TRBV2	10	ASRRTGTEAF
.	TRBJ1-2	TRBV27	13	ASSPIDRLNYGYT
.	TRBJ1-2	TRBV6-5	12	ASSYGRGSYGYT
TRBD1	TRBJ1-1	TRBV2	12	ASRVGQLNTEAF
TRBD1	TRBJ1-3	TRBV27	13	ASSPGGYSGNTIY
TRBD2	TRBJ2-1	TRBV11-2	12	ASTAGGSYNEQF
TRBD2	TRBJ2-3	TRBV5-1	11	ASRGSGGADRN
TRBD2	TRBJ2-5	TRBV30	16	AWSVLPPSGGPQETQY
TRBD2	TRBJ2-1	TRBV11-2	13	ASRSLAGQYNEQF
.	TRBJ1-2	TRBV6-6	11	ASSYSVGYGYT
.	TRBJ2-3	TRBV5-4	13	ASSLALLGTDTQY
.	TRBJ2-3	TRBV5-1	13	ASSLSSLSTDTQY
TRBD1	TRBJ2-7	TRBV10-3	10	AMGDSLYEQY
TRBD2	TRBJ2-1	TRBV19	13	ASTSTSGVFDEQF
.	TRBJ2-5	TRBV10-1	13	ASSESQGFGETQY
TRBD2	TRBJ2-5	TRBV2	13	ASSVRLAGEETQY
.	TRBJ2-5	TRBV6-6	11	ASSGGPSETQY
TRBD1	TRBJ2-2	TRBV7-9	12	ASRPGGKAGELF
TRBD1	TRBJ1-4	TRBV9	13	ASSSLGTGAEKLF
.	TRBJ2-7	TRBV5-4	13	ASSQLGTGSYEQY
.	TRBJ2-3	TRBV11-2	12	ASKATSSTDTQY
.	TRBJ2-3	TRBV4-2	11	ASSQPGTDTQY
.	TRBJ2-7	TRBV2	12	ASSVQGFSYEQY
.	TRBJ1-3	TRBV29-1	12	SVGSLTGRDTIY
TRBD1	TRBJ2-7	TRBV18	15	ASSRGTGGLGFYEQY
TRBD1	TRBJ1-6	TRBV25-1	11	ASKDRVNSPLH
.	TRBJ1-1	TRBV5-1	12	ASSSQGGVDEAF
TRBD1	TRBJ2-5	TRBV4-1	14	ASSQDGAGGGETQY